This TCR beta chain came from a study of blood T cells in healthy people across ages. Points from the study as a whole: The long-lived group displayed more naive CD4+ cells, plus higher diversity, than the aged donors did. Any changes in expanded clonotypes were possibly confounded, as donor CMV status remained unknown. The lack of PBMC sorting stopped any conclusive naive versus antigen-experienced comparison.

The CDR3 spans 13 residues. Germline lookup yields CDR1 DFQATT and CDR2 SNEGSKA (reference sequence). On this clonotype itself: Its antigen is as yet unknown.

The authors ran a second PCR of 7 to 11 cycles using a sample-barcoded 5' primer and a J-beta primer mix. TCRdb itself ran the 5' RACE reads through MiXCR, one entry per CDR3 protein. The data show 1.5 million to 1.8 million distinct CDR3 sequences, 35% to 45% seen once. Each donor gave roughly 9.1 milliliters of peripheral blood. Sequencing was carried out using blood. This TCR was sampled from a young woman in good health. This chain connects TRBV20-1 to TRBJ2-7; either TRBD1 or TRBD2 may fit D (7 bases each). The J call may be incorrect, as the DNA end agrees better with TRBJ2-5. As DNA, the CDR3 is TGCAGTGCTACCCAGGGGGGGGGTGAGACCCAGTACTTC. Its protein product is CSATQGGGETQYF.